The T cell receptor (beta chain) described here comes from a study of T cell responses to AZD1222 COVID-19 vaccine. General study points: A mostly white British donor set with more females was recruited, and clonal diversity was possibly underestimated.

To note about this clone: Antigen specificity is unknown.

TCRdb's table, derived via immunoSEQ multiplex PCR, lists solely in-frame clones and lacks some. The data show 150,000 to 200,000 clones, more than 85% seen once. Trimming took 0 bases from V and 7 from J, leaving 14 bases between them. The CDR3 is 16 residues long. Germline CDR1 and CDR2: SGDLS and YYNGEE. The TCR was taken from an adult in good health. The chain joins TRBV9 to TRBJ1-6; a weak D match, TRBD1 (6 bases). Here the sequenced sample was peripheral blood, taken on day 0 of AZD1222 vaccination. Written as DNA, the CDR3 is TGTGCCAGCAGCGTAGGGGGGGCGATAGGGAATTCACCCCTCCACTTT. It is translated as CASSVGGAIGNSPLHF.